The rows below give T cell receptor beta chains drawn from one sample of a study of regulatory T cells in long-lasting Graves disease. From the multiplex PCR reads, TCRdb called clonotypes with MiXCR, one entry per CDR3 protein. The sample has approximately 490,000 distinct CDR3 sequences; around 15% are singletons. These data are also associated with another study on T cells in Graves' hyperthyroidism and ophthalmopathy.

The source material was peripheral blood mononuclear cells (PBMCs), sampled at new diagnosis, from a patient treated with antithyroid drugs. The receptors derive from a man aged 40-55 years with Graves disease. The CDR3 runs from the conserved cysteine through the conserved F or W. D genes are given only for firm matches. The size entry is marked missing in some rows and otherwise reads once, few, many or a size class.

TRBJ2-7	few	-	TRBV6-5	TGTGCCAGCAGTTACTGGGCATGGAGCTCCTACGAGCAGTACTTC	CASSYWAWSSYEQYF
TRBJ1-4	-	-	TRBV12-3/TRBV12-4	TGTGCCAGCAGGACCGAAGGGGACGAAAAACTGTTTTTT	CASRTEGDEKLFF
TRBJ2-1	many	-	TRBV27	TGTGCCAGCAGCCCGGTCGGCGTCGAGCAGTTCTTC	CASSPVGVEQFF
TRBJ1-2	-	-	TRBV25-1	TGTGCCAGCAGTGAAGGCCTCCCGGGAGGCTACACCTTC	CASSEGLPGGYTF
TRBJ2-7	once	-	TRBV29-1	TGCAGCGTTGAAAATGGACTTCACTACGAGCAGTACTTC	CSVENGLHYEQYF
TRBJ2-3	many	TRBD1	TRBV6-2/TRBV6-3	TGTGCCAGCAGAAACACAGGGGGCACAGATACGCAGTATTTT	CASRNTGGTDTQYF
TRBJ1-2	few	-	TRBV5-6	TGTGCCAGCAGCCACTTGAAGGGTTCCTATGGCTACACCTTC	CASSHLKGSYGYTF
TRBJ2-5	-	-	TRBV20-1	TGCAGTGCTATAGGGACGGACCAAGAGACCCAGTACTTC	CSAIGTDQETQYF
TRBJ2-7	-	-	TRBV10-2	TGCGCCAGCCGACAGTCCTCCTACGAGCAGTACTTC	CASRQSSYEQYF
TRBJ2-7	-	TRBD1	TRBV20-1	TGCAGTGCTAGAGACCCCCGGGAAGGGGGCTTTATTGAGCAGTACTTC	CSARDPREGGFIEQYF
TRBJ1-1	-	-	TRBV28	TGTGCCAGCAGAAAAGGAGGGACCACTGAAGCTTTCTTT	CASRKGGTTEAFF
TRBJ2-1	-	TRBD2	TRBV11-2	TGTGCCAGCAGCTTAGTAACTAGCGGGAGCAATGAGCAGTTCTTC	CASSLVTSGSNEQFF
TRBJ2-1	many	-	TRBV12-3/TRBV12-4	TGTGCCAGCAGTTTCGGGCAGTTAACCTACAATGAGCAGTTCTTC	CASSFGQLTYNEQFF
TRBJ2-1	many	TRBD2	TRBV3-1	TGTGCCAGCAGCCGAGCCGGGACTAGCGGCCACAATGAGCAGTTCTTC	CASSRAGTSGHNEQFF
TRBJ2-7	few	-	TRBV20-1	TGCAGTGCTAGAAGACAAAGCTACGAGCAGTACTTC	CSARRQSYEQYF
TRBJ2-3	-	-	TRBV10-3	TGTGCCATCAGTGAGCGACTAGCAGATACGCAGTATTTT	CAISERLADTQYF
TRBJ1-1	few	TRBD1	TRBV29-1	TGCAGCTTGGGGGCGCACAGGGGGCTAGGAGGCACTGAAGCTTTCTTT	CSLGAHRGLGGTEAFF
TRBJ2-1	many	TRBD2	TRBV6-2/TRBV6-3	TGTGCCAGCAGTTCGGGACTAGCGGGAGGGGACAATGAGCAGTTCTTC	CASSSGLAGGDNEQFF
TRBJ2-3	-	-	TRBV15	TGTGCCACCAGCAGAGTGACAGGCACAGATACGCAGTATTTT	CATSRVTGTDTQYF
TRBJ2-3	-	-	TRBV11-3	TGTGCCAGCAGGGCGATGACCACTAGCACAGATACGCAGTATTTT	CASRAMTTSTDTQYF
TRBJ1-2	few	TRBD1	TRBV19	TGTGCCAGTAGTCCGGACAGGCGGGGCTATGGCTACACCTTC	CASSPDRRGYGYTF
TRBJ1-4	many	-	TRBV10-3	TGTGCCACCTCCGGGACAACAACTAATGAAAAACTGTTTTTT	CATSGTTTNEKLFF
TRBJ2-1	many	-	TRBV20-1	TGCAGTGCTAGAGATGGGGGGCGGGTTGACAATGAGCAGTTCTTC	CSARDGGRVDNEQFF
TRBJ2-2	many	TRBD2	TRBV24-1	TGTGCCACCAGTGATTTGCTGGGACTAGCGGGAGGTACCGGGGAGCTGTTTTTT	CATSDLLGLAGGTGELFF
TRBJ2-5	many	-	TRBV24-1	TGTGCCACCAGTCGCCGAGGGGAGACCCAGTACTTC	CATSRRGETQYF
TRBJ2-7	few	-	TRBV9	TGTGCCAGCAGCGTAGAAGGGGGTGGCTACGAGCAGTACTTC	CASSVEGGGYEQYF
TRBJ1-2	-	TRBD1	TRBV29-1	TGCAGCGTTTTCGGGGGGGGGACAGGGGGCGTACCTGACTATGGCTACACCTTC	CSVFGGGTGGVPDYGYTF
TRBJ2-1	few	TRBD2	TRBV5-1	TGCGCCAGCAGCTCCCTAAAACAACCCACTAGCGGATCCTACAATGAGCAGTTCTTC	CASSSLKQPTSGSYNEQFF
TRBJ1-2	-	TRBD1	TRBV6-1	TGTGCCAGCAGAACCGGACAGGGGATTTACTATGGCTACACCTTC	CASRTGQGIYYGYTF
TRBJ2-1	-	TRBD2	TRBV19	TGTGCCAGTACTCCCATGGGGGGCTCCCCGGGACTAGCGGGAGTTGAGCAGTTCTTC	CASTPMGGSPGLAGVEQFF
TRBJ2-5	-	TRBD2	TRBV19	TGTGCCAGTAGTAAAATAGCGGGGAGTGGTCAAGAGACCCAGTACTTC	CASSKIAGSGQETQYF
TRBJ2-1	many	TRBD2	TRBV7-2	TGTGCCAGCAGTGGGGGGGGACTAGCTCGGCTCAATGAGCAGTTCTTC	CASSGGGLARLNEQFF
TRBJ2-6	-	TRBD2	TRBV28	TGTGCCAGCAGTTGGGGGGGCTCTGGGGCCAACGTCCTGACTTTC	CASSWGGSGANVLTF
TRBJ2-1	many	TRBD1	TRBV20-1	TGCAGTGCTCCTCGGACAGGGGGCGATGAGCAGTTCTTC	CSAPRTGGDEQFF
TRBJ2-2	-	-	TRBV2	TGTGCCAGCAGTGAAGGGCCCTGGGCCGGGGAGCTGTTTTTT	CASSEGPWAGELFF
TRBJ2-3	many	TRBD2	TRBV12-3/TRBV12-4	TGTGCCAGCAGTTTACCGGGACTACCCACAGATACGCAGTATTTT	CASSLPGLPTDTQYF
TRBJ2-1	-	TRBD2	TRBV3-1	TGTGCCAGCAGCCAAGTCGGGACTAGCGGGAGTCACTACAATGAGCAGTTCTTC	CASSQVGTSGSHYNEQFF
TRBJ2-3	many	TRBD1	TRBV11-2	TGTGCCAGCAGCCCAGGACAGGTCGGAACGCAGTATTTT	CASSPGQVGTQYF